This T cell receptor beta chain was documented in a study of CD8 T cells in Susac syndrome. RNA, at about 0.45 to 1 ug, was reverse transcribed with random hexamers. TCRdb processed the immunoSEQ multiplex PCR reads anew with MiXCR; each CDR3 protein has one entry. The profile shows about 26,000 distinct CDR3 sequences, 85% to 95% of them singletons. The CD8+ and CD4+ T cells were isolated magnetically using a negative isolation approach, whereas the TEMRA cells were enriched by FACS. CDR1 and CDR2 (germline): MNHEY, SMNVEV (reference sequence). The CDR3 loop spans 14 amino acids. The ends lost 3 bases at V and 3 bases at J; junction bases unmatched: 4.

Sequenced input: CD8+ T cells from PBMCs. This chain connects TRBV27 to TRBJ2-7; 8 positions match TRBD1. The source of this sequence is a human donor in good health. The CDR3 reads CASSFGTGFYEQYF. CDR3 in DNA: TGTGCCAGCAGTTTTGGGACAGGCTTCTACGAGCAGTACTTC.